What follows is one T cell receptor (beta chain) and its context. This specimen belongs to a study of blood T cell repertoires in COVID-19. Across the study: Samples representing acute and convalescent COVID-19 were sourced from the United States, Italy and Spain. The analysed material was cDNA or gDNA that came from T cells, B-cell-depleted T cells, or PBMCs.

Original data processing: Estimates of nucleated cell counts were drawn from the amplification of reference gene primers. The protocol was immunoSEQ multiplex PCR, while the TCRdb copy is restricted to in-frame clones and leaves out a portion. D and trimming were read from the DNA, whereas the V and J calls and clone size are those reported in that table. The profile covers 80,000 to 130,000 clones, with roughly nine tenths appearing a single time and over 0.95% taken by the ten largest. This CDR3 is 15 amino acids long. Germline V gene data show CDR1 as SGHRS and CDR2 as YFSETQ. J lost 10 bases, V lost 0 bases, and 7 bases had no gene match.

The rearrangement uses TRBV5-1 and TRBJ1-6; 7 bases line up with TRBD1. This TCR was recovered from a man in his 60s with acute or convalescent COVID-19. Sequenced: peripheral blood. In nucleotides, the CDR3 is TGCGCCAGCAGCTTGGGACAGGGAGACGGCTCACCCCTCCACTTT. This gives the protein CASSLGQGDGSPLHF.